The 9 T cell receptor beta chains presented below share a single source sample, sequenced in a study of T cell responses to AZD1222 COVID-19 vaccine. The repertoire was sequenced with immunoSEQ multiplex PCR; TCRdb's copy has only in-frame clones and lacks some. The data contain around 85,000 clones, roughly 88% of them singletons. The starting material was peripheral blood, obtained 28 days after the second AZD1222 dose. These receptors all stem from an adult who received the AZD1222 COVID-19 vaccine.

The gene calls are TRBV28 and TRBJ1-2, with unresolved D. CDR1 is MDHEN, CDR2 SYDVKM, per germline. V dropped 6 bases and J dropped 0 bases, with 14 bases sitting between them. The CDR3 covers 15 residues. CDR3 nucleotides: TGTGCCAGCAGAAAATGGGAGAGGACTAACTATGGCTACACCTTC. It yields the protein CASRKWERTNYGYTF.

The chain uses TRBV15 and TRBJ2-5; D gene unclear. V lost 0 bases, J lost 0 bases, and 8 bases lay in between. CDR3 length equals 15 residues. Germline V CDR1 and CDR2: LNHNV, YYDKDF (reference sequence). In DNA, the CDR3 is TGTGCCACCAGCAGAGATCTTGGCGACCAAGAGACCCAGTACTTC. This translates into CATSRDLGDQETQYF.

This clone was counted only a few times. This sequence joins TRBV9 and TRBJ2-2; 10 bases agree with TRBD1. Germline values: CDR1 SGDLS, CDR2 YYNGEE. Germline trimming cut 4 bases from V and 5 bases from J; bases unmatched to any gene: 5. The CDR3 consists of 15 residues. The CDR3 DNA sequence: TGTGCCAGCAGCTCTCGACAGGGGGCGACCGGGGAGCTGTTTTTT. It translates to CASSSRQGATGELFF.

J is TRBJ2-2 and V is TRBV6-1; possible D gene TRBD2, 5 bases. Germline-derived CDR1 and CDR2 are MNHNS and SASEGT. The CDR3 covers 14 residues. Trimming pared 2 bases from V and 6 bases from J, leaving 10 bases between. The chain's CDR3 is CASSELGVPGELFF. CDR3 DNA sequence: TGTGCCAGCAGTGAACTCGGGGTCCCCGGGGAGCTGTTTTTT.

This clone was seen only once. V is TRBV28 and J is TRBJ1-1; D not resolved. The CDR3 consists of 13 residues. V was pared by 2 bases and J by 8 bases, with 12 bases between. The germline V gene has CDR1 MDHEN and CDR2 SYDVKM. In DNA form, the CDR3 reads TGTGCCAGCAGTTTAGGACGCAACAAGGAAGCTTTCTTT. It specifies CASSLGRNKEAFF.

The rearrangement uses TRBV4-1 and TRBJ2-5; perhaps TRBD2 as D (6 bases). The V gene's germline CDR1 is MGHRA and CDR2 YSYEKL. This CDR3 has 16 amino acids. With 0 bases removed from V and 1 base from J, the gap between germline ends came to 12 bases. CDR3 region: CASSQEILALQETQYF. The DNA for the CDR3 is TGCGCCAGCAGCCAAGAAATACTAGCTCTCCAAGAGACCCAGTACTTC.

V is TRBV5-8 and J is TRBJ1-3; D is uncertain. Germline CDR1 and CDR2: SGHTS and YDEGEE. CDR3 length: 15 amino acids. The ends were cut back, 0 bases at V and 0 bases at J, with 7 bases in the middle. CDR3: CASSLGVSSGNTIYF. The CDR3 DNA follows: TGTGCCAGCAGCTTGGGTGTCAGCTCTGGAAACACCATATATTTT.

The chain is built from TRBV15 and TRBJ1-2; D not certain. CDR1 and CDR2 (germline): LNHNV, YYDKDF (reference sequence). Trimming shortened V by 7 bases and J by 2 bases, and 11 bases separated the two germline ends. CDR3 length: 13 amino acids. CDR3 bases: TGTGCCACCACCCCGGACCCGAACTATGGCTACACCTTC. It specifies CATTPDPNYGYTF.

The CDR3 coding sequence is TGCGCCAGCAGCTTGGTGGCAGGGATTAGCTCTGGGGCCAACGTCCTGACTTTC. This sequence encodes CASSLVAGISSGANVLTF. The chain is built from TRBV5-1 and TRBJ2-6, with D perhaps TRBD1 (5 bases). V was clipped by 0 bases and J by 0 bases, with 13 bases between them. CDR1 and CDR2 (germline): SGHRS, YFSETQ. The CDR3 runs 18 residues.